The 14 T cell receptor beta chains listed next were all sequenced from one sample in a study of cytomegalovirus exposure and HLA in healthy donors. In the PCR, 60 Vbeta and 13 Jbeta primers were used. Sequencing used immunoSEQ multiplex PCR; TCRdb keeps in-frame clones, though not all of them. The table lists 120,000 to 150,000 clones, about 80% of them singletons, with about 5.2% in the top ten. Source material: PBMCs. The origin of the receptors is a man under 40 in good health and CMV-seropositive.

This clone was detected a few times. V gene TRBV19 combines with J gene TRBJ2-1; 15 bases agree with TRBD2. The germline gives CDR1 LNHDA, CDR2 SQIVND (reference sequence). V lost 1 base, J lost 7 bases, and 5 bases stayed unmatched. The length of the CDR3 is 17 residues. CDR3 in amino acids: CASSIGLGTSGGNEQFF. For the CDR3, the DNA is TGTGCCAGTAGTATAGGGCTCGGGACTAGCGGGGGGAATGAGCAGTTCTTC.

The chain recombines TRBV10-2 with TRBJ2-5; 10 nucleotides line up with TRBD1. The CDR3 is made up of 14 amino acids. The V and J ends lost 9 bases and 5 bases, in that order; junction bases with no gene match: 9. Germline CDR1 and CDR2: WSHSY and SAAADI. The CDR3, as DNA: TGCGCCAGTAGGACAGGGGGATTAGGGGAGACCCAGTACTTC. Translated, it gives CASRTGGLGETQYF.

This clone showed up just a few times. The CDR3: CASSFRGFYEQYF. The CDR3 nucleotides are TGTGCCAGCAGTTTCAGAGGATTCTACGAGCAGTACTTC. The rearrangement joins TRBV27 to TRBJ2-7; unclear D gene. The germline V gene encodes CDR1 MNHEY and CDR2 SMNVEV (reference sequence). The CDR3 totals 13 residues. V was clipped by 3 bases and J by 3 bases, with 9 bases between them.

The chain combines TRBV9 with TRBJ1-2; 10 nucleotides align to TRBD1. CDR3 size: 16 residues. CDR1 SGDLS and CDR2 YYNGEE come from the germline V gene. Trimming took 3 bases from V and 2 from J; bases not matched to a gene: 7. CDR3 sequence (DNA): TGTGCCAGCAGCGGGTTCGGGACAGGGGTCAACTATGGCTACACCTTC. Amino acid sequence: CASSGFGTGVNYGYTF.

This clone is a singleton in its sample. The rearrangement joins TRBV6-5 to TRBJ2-5; 7 nucleotides line up with TRBD1. V shed 5 bases, J shed 1 base, and the junction held 7 bases outside the gene matches. Germline-derived CDR1 and CDR2 are MNHEY and SVGAGI. The CDR3 loop spans 15 amino acids. This CDR3 is CASSHRDSLQETQYF. For the CDR3, the DNA is TGTGCCAGCAGTCACCGGGACAGCCTCCAAGAGACCCAGTACTTC.

This chain connects TRBV4-2 to TRBJ2-1, with 8 bases aligning to TRBD2. Losses at the gene ends were 1 base for V and 6 bases for J; bases not matched to a gene: 8. Germline CDR1 LGHNA, CDR2 YNFKEQ. The CDR3 has 16 residues. The CDR3 sequence is CASSQALGLGPNEQFF. The CDR3 nucleotides are TGTGCCAGCAGCCAAGCTTTGGGACTAGGTCCCAATGAGCAGTTCTTC.

The chain has TRBV30 and TRBJ2-5; 9 bases map to TRBD2. The germline CDR1 and CDR2 sequences are GTSNPN and SVGIG (reference sequence). The CDR3 extends over 12 amino acids. V dropped 4 bases and J dropped 4; count of bases not matched to a gene: 1. For the CDR3, the DNA is TGTGCCTGGACACTAGCGGGAGAGACCCAGTACTTC. This translates into CAWTLAGETQYF.

The V gene is TRBV28, the J gene TRBJ1-6; no reliable D call. Trimming shortened V by 6 bases and J by 8 bases, and 17 bases separated the two germline ends. The CDR3 runs 15 residues. Germline CDR1 reads MDHEN; CDR2 reads SYDVKM. DNA of the CDR3: TGTGCCAGCAGGGAGGTCTCGGGGTCTTATTCACCCCTCCACTTT. Translation gives CASREVSGSYSPLHF.

The chain employs TRBV19 and TRBJ1-5, with D unclear. Trimming shortened V by 3 bases and J by 2 bases, and 8 bases separated the two germline ends. The CDR3 consists of 14 residues. Looked up from germline, CDR1 is LNHDA and CDR2 is SQIVND (reference sequence). The CDR3 sequence: CASSILGGNQPQHF. DNA for the CDR3: TGTGCCAGTAGTATTCTCGGTGGCAATCAGCCCCAGCATTTT.

The V call is TRBV7-2, the J call TRBJ1-4, with a tentative D call TRBD1 (6 bases). Germline-derived CDR1 and CDR2 are SGHTA and FQGNSA. With 2 bases removed from V and 7 bases from J, the gap between germline ends came to 17 bases. The CDR3 totals 16 residues. The CDR3 loop is CASSLPAGRGTEKLFF. CDR3 bases: TGTGCCAGCAGCTTACCCGCAGGGAGGGGGACTGAAAAACTGTTTTTT.

The rearrangement joins TRBV11-2 to TRBJ2-7, with 10 bases identical to TRBD2. CDR3 length equals 14 residues. Trimming removed 8 bases from V and 7 bases from J; junction bases left unmatched: 11. Germline-derived CDR1 and CDR2 are SGHAT and FQNNGV. The CDR3 DNA reads TGTGCCAGCGGAAGCGGGGGGGGATCGGGGGAGCAGTACTTC. Its translation: CASGSGGGSGEQYF.

J is TRBJ2-3 and V is TRBV5-1; 13 nucleotides line up with TRBD2. V was clipped by 3 bases and J by 3 bases; unmatched bases: 1. Looked up from germline, CDR1 is SGHRS and CDR2 is YFSETQ. CDR3 length: 15 amino acids. CDR3 region: CASSWTSGGTDTQYF. DNA of the CDR3: TGCGCCAGCAGCTGGACTAGCGGGGGAACAGATACGCAGTATTTT.

The rearrangement joins TRBV15 to TRBJ2-1, with 7 nucleotides matching TRBD1. The germline gives CDR1 LNHNV, CDR2 YYDKDF (reference sequence). Trimming took 4 bases from V and 10 from J; bases not matched to a gene: 7. The CDR3 contains 13 residues. The CDR3, as DNA: TGTGCCACCAGCATCTACAGGGGTCGGGAGCAGTTCTTC. The encoded protein is CATSIYRGREQFF.

The gene calls are TRBV7-2 and TRBJ1-5, with 8 bases matching TRBD1. Germline assignment: CDR1 SGHTA and CDR2 FQGNSA. Trimming removed 1 base from V and 7 bases from J; junction bases left unmatched: 12. CDR3 length: 17 residues. In DNA, the CDR3 is TGTGCCAGCAGCTTAGATCACTTTACAGGGGACAGGCAGCCCCAGCATTTT. Its translation is CASSLDHFTGDRQPQHF.